In this sample, the clone carrying this T cell receptor (beta chain) turned up many times. Antigen: not known. Ophthalmopathy in the patients scored at least 3 on Clinical Activity Score and at least 4 on NOSPECS grade, lasting under 3 months. Orbital computed tomography, thyroid ultrasound, serum thyroxine and TRAb, and clinical symptoms together informed the diagnoses. The entry originates in a study of T cells in Graves' hyperthyroidism and ophthalmopathy. RNA transcripts were the template for amplifying TCR beta CDR3 regions. Primed by the HTBI set, a first-round RT-PCR was run on the TCR CDR3. TCRdb re-called the multiplex PCR reads through MiXCR, storing one row per CDR3 protein. The sample records roughly 600,000 distinct CDR3 sequences, about 14% being singletons. Findings and caveats of the study: Separation of ophthalmopathy from stable hyperthyroidism was achieved by a 13 V-J model.

CDR1 is GTSNPN and CDR2 is SVGIG in the germline V gene (reference sequence). Trimming removed 1 base at V and 3 bases at J, with 7 bases between. This CDR3 has 13 amino acids. This chain joins TRBV30 and TRBJ1-5, with no clear D. Sequences were obtained from blood. This clonotype was obtained from a woman between 50 and 59 years old with Graves' ophthalmopathy. In DNA form, the CDR3 reads TGTGCCTGGAGTGGGAGGGACAATCAGCCCCAGCATTTT. It translates to CAWSGRDNQPQHF.